Listed below are T cell receptor beta chains from one sample, sequenced in a study of Graves' ophthalmopathy and Graves' hyperthyroidism. MiXCR, run by TCRdb on the multiplex PCR reads, gives a single entry per CDR3 protein. The table records some 350,000 distinct CDR3 sequences, roughly a sixth of them present only once. The sample comprised peripheral blood. These receptor sequences come from an adult woman with stable Graves' hyperthyroidism. Each CDR3 is given with its conserved first and last residue. D genes are given only for firm matches. Clone size is stated in some rows and not others, as once, few, many or a class when expanded.

D,V,size,J,DNA,CDR3
.,TRBV20-1,many,TRBJ2-5,TGCAGTGCTAGGGACCGAGGCCAGGGAAGAGAGACCCAGTACTTC,CSARDRGQGRETQYF
.,TRBV19,many,TRBJ2-7,TGTGCCAGTAGTATTTCCCAGCGGACCTCCTACGAGCAGTACTTC,CASSISQRTSYEQYF
.,TRBV9,.,TRBJ2-4,TGTGCCAGCAGCGCAGGTGGGGGGAGCAACATTCAGTACTTC,CASSAGGGSNIQYF
.,TRBV11-2,.,TRBJ1-3,TGTGCCAGCAGCTTATCCGCCCGACGGTACTCTGGAAACACCATATATTTT,CASSLSARRYSGNTIYF
.,TRBV19,many,TRBJ2-2,TGTGCCAGTAGTCCCGGTGTGCTAGCATTGGACGGGGAGCTGTTTTTT,CASSPGVLALDGELFF
.,TRBV12-3/TRBV12-4,many,TRBJ1-5,TGTGCCAGCAGTTTAGACGGAGCAAGCAATCAGCCCCAGCATTTT,CASSLDGASNQPQHF
TRBD2,TRBV9,.,TRBJ2-7,TGTGCCAGCAGCGGGGGACTAGCGGATAGCTCCTACGAGCAGTACTTC,CASSGGLADSSYEQYF
TRBD1,TRBV30,.,TRBJ2-7,TGTGCCTGGAGTGGCCCCAACCCCAGGACAGGTTTCTACGAGCAGTACTTC,CAWSGPNPRTGFYEQYF
.,TRBV28,many,TRBJ2-7,TGTGCCAGCCGACAGCGTGAGAGCTCCTACGAGCAGTACTTC,CASRQRESSYEQYF
TRBD1,TRBV12-3/TRBV12-4,many,TRBJ1-2,TGTGCCAGCAGGCCGGACAGGCCTAGAAGAGGCTACACCTTC,CASRPDRPRRGYTF
.,TRBV12-3/TRBV12-4,many,TRBJ2-5,TGTGCCAGCAGTGTTTCGTGGAGCGAGACCCAGTACTTC,CASSVSWSETQYF
TRBD1,TRBV29-1,many,TRBJ1-2,TGCAGCGCCAGAGGGGACAGCGGCTACACCTTC,CSARGDSGYTF
.,TRBV28,many,TRBJ2-7,TGTGCCAGCAGTTTTAGCCCGACCTACGAGCAGTACTTC,CASSFSPTYEQYF
TRBD2,TRBV6-2/TRBV6-3,many,TRBJ2-2,TGTGCCAGCAGCCGGGACTACTCCACCGGGGAGCTGTTTTTT,CASSRDYSTGELFF
.,TRBV7-2,many,TRBJ2-7,TGTGCCAGCAGCTTACCTGTGGGGTCCGAGCAGTACTTC,CASSLPVGSEQYF
.,TRBV5-1,many,TRBJ1-6,TGCGCCAGCAGCTTGGCTCTTGGGACACATAATTCACCCCTCCACTTT,CASSLALGTHNSPLHF
TRBD1,TRBV20-1,many,TRBJ1-3,TGCAGTGCCCCGGGAGGGCAGGGGGCTGGAAACACCATATATTTT,CSAPGGQGAGNTIYF
.,TRBV7-2,many,TRBJ2-7,TGTGCCAGCAGCTTAGGTTTGGGCTACGAGCAGTACTTC,CASSLGLGYEQYF
TRBD1,TRBV20-1,many,TRBJ1-5,TGCAGTGCTAGTTCGGGACAGGGGTTCAATCAGCCCCAGCATTTT,CSASSGQGFNQPQHF
TRBD2,TRBV7-2,many,TRBJ2-7,TGTGCCAGCAGCTTACCGCTAGCGGGATACTCCTACGAGCAGTACTTC,CASSLPLAGYSYEQYF
TRBD2,TRBV11-1,many,TRBJ2-7,TGTGCCAGCAGCTCGGGACTAGCGGTTGGATTCGCTAACTACGAGCAGTACTTC,CASSSGLAVGFANYEQYF
.,TRBV20-1,many,TRBJ1-1,TGCAGTGCTAGTGCAGCTGGGTCTGACACTGAAGCTTTCTTT,CSASAAGSDTEAFF
.,TRBV13,many,TRBJ1-1,TGTGCCAGCAGCCCTACGGACAGCTACTGGAACACTGGAGCTTTCTTT,CASSPTDSYWNTGAFF
.,TRBV30,many,TRBJ1-1,TGTGCCTCGGGACCCATGAACACTGAAGCTTTCTTT,CASGPMNTEAFF
.,TRBV6-1,many,TRBJ2-5,TGTGCCAGCAGTGAAAGGCCGACCCAAGAGACCCAGTACTTC,CASSERPTQETQYF
TRBD1,TRBV29-1,many,TRBJ1-1,TGCAGCGCCAAGGACAGGGGGCAAACTGAAGCTTTCTTT,CSAKDRGQTEAFF
TRBD2,TRBV7-2,many,TRBJ2-7,TGTGCCAGCAGCTTAGAAGCGGGAGTTGGTTACGAGCAGTACTTC,CASSLEAGVGYEQYF
TRBD1,TRBV6-2/TRBV6-3,many,TRBJ2-7,TGTGCCAGCAGTTACGAGGACAGGGGAGGGTACGAGCAGTACTTC,CASSYEDRGGYEQYF
.,TRBV19,many,TRBJ1-5,TGTGCCAGTAGGGGCACAGATAGCAATCAGCCCCAGCATTTT,CASRGTDSNQPQHF
TRBD2,TRBV6-2/TRBV6-3,.,TRBJ2-2,TGTGCCAGCCAGGGTCGGGCGCGGGAGTCTATCGGGGAGCTGTTGTTT,CASQGRARESIGELLF
TRBD2,TRBV4-3,few,TRBJ2-5,TGCGCCAGCAGCCAAGGTTTAGCGGGAGTTCCAGAGACCCAGTACTTC,CASSQGLAGVPETQYF
TRBD1,TRBV12-3/TRBV12-4,.,TRBJ2-5,TGTGCCAGCGGGATTCAGGGGGTCCAAGAGACCCAGTACTTC,CASGIQGVQETQYF
TRBD1,TRBV20-1,many,TRBJ2-5,TGCAGTGCTGACGGACAGGGCCTAAAGACCCAGTACTTC,CSADGQGLKTQYF
.,TRBV5-1,many,TRBJ2-2,TGCGCCAGCAGCTTGGTTCCGTTGAACACCGGGGAGCTGTTTTTT,CASSLVPLNTGELFF
TRBD2,TRBV5-1,few,TRBJ2-7,TGCGCCAGCAGCTCGAGGGGACTAGCGGACTACGAGCAGTACTTC,CASSSRGLADYEQYF
.,TRBV5-1,.,TRBJ2-2,TGCGCCAGCAGCGATGACAGGACCGCGACCGGGGAGCTGTTTTTT,CASSDDRTATGELFF
TRBD2,TRBV7-9,many,TRBJ2-5,TGTGCCAGCAGCACCGGGACTAGCGGGGATCAAGAGACCCAGTACTTC,CASSTGTSGDQETQYF
.,TRBV6-5,many,TRBJ1-2,TGTGCCAGCAGCACAGCGGACAGAAACTATGGCTACACCTTC,CASSTADRNYGYTF
.,TRBV7-8,many,TRBJ2-5,TGTGCCAGCAGCTTAGGACAGAACCAAGAGACCCAGTACTTC,CASSLGQNQETQYF
.,TRBV7-9,many,TRBJ2-5,TGTGCCAGCAGCTCAATACAAGAGACCCAGTACTTC,CASSSIQETQYF
.,TRBV28,many,TRBJ1-5,TGTGCCAGCAGTCGCTCCCTCAATCAGCCCCAGCATTTT,CASSRSLNQPQHF
.,TRBV18,.,TRBJ1-3,TGTGCCAGCTCACCAGTCGGGTCCTCTGGAAACACCATATATTTT,CASSPVGSSGNTIYF
.,TRBV11-2,many,TRBJ2-7,TGTGCCAGCAGCTTCTTGGGGGATACCCGTTCCTATTCCGAGCAGTACTTC,CASSFLGDTRSYSEQYF
.,TRBV10-3,many,TRBJ1-1,TGTGCCATCAGTGCTATGAACACTGAAGCTTTCTTT,CAISAMNTEAFF
TRBD2,TRBV6-5,many,TRBJ2-2,TGTGCCAGCAGTTTTGGGCGGGAGGGAACCGGGAAGCTGTTTTTT,CASSFGREGTGKLFF
.,TRBV14,.,TRBJ2-6,TGTGCCAGCAGCCAAGATCTTGGGGCTGGGGCCAACGTCCTGACTTTC,CASSQDLGAGANVLTF
.,TRBV28,many,TRBJ2-7,TGTGCCAGCAGTTTATGGGGCAGTAAGTCCTACGAGCAGTACTTC,CASSLWGSKSYEQYF
.,TRBV28,many,TRBJ2-7,TGTGCCATCTTAGGAGGAGGGTACGAGCAGTACTTC,CAILGGGYEQYF